This T cell receptor (beta chain) was captured in a study of T cells after yellow fever vaccination. Trimming shortened V by 3 bases and J by 6 bases, and 15 bases separated the two germline ends. The V gene's germline CDR1 is LGHDT and CDR2 YNNKEL (reference sequence). The CDR3 is 14 amino acids. This clonotype was detected only a few times. Its antigen is currently unknown. Findings of the study overall: Booster sampling recovered most clones from primary vaccination (less than 97% CD4, approximately 88% CD8). The secondary T-cell response peaked on day 5, not day 15, but was weaker.

TCRdb called the 5' RACE reads again in MiXCR, with one record for every CDR3 protein. The sample records around 300,000 distinct CDR3 sequences, approximately 12% being singletons. This chain joins TRBV3-1 and TRBJ2-7; perhaps TRBD1 as D (6 bases). The sequence derives from a man aged 25 to 40 who received the YFV17D yellow fever vaccine. The source was CD4+ T cells sorted from PBMCs, collected 45 days after the yellow fever booster vaccination. CDR3 DNA: TGTGCCAGCAGCCAGAAAAGGACAGTCCTCGAGCAGTACTTC. Protein sequence: CASSQKRTVLEQYF.